This T cell receptor (beta chain) was obtained from a study of blood T cells in healthy people across ages. Then a second PCR, running about 7 to 11 cycles, was carried out with a sample-barcoded 5' primer and a J-beta primer mix. CDR3-containing paired-end reads numbered at least 3 million in each sample. TCRdb itself ran the 5' RACE reads through MiXCR, one entry per CDR3 protein. This table has hundreds of thousands of distinct CDR3 sequences, roughly 41% appearing once. At least 5.5 micrograms of total RNA were extracted per sample. V lost 5 bases, J lost 4 bases, and 15 bases lay in between. Germline assignment: CDR1 DFQATT and CDR2 SNEGSKA (reference sequence). The CDR3 contains 14 residues.

This TCR was sampled from a man at least 80 years old in good health. Source material: blood. The chain couples TRBV20-1 to TRBJ2-1; tentative D call: TRBD1 (5 bases). CDR3 in DNA: TGCAGTGCTCAAAACGTCAGGGTTTACAATGAGCAGTTCTTC. It translates to CSAQNVRVYNEQFF.